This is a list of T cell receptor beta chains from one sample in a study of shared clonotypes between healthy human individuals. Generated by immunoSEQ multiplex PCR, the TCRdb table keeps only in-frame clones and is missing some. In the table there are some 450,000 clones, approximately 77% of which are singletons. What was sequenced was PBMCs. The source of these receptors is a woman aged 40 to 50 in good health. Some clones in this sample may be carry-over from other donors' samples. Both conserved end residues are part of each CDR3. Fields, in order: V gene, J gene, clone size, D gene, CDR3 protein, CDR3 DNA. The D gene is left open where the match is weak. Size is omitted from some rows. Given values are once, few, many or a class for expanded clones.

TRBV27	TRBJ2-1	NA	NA	CASSPQGYNEQFF	TGTGCCAGCAGTCCTCAGGGGTACAATGAGCAGTTCTTC
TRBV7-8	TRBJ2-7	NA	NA	CASSRSYEQYF	TGTGCCAGCAGCCGCTCCTACGAGCAGTACTTC
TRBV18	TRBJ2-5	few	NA	CASSPSHGETQYF	TGTGCCAGCTCCCCTAGTCACGGGGAGACCCAGTACTTC
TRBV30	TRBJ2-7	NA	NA	CAWSDGVAYEQYF	TGTGCCTGGAGTGACGGGGTCGCCTACGAGCAGTACTTC
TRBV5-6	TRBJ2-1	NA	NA	CASSLVARSSYNEQFF	TGTGCCAGCAGCTTGGTGGCCCGGTCCTCCTACAATGAGCAGTTCTTC
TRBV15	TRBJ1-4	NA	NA	CATSRVTGGRHEKLFF	TGTGCCACCAGCAGGGTCACAGGCGGAAGGCATGAAAAACTGTTTTTT
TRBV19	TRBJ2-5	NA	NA	CASSISTGQETQYF	TGTGCCAGTAGTATTTCGACAGGTCAAGAGACCCAGTACTTC
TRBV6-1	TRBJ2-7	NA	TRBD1	CASRTGGPAYEQYF	TGTGCCAGCAGGACAGGGGGCCCAGCCTACGAGCAGTACTTC
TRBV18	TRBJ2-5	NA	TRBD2	CASSRSRGGETQYF	TGTGCCAGCTCACGGTCCCGGGGGGGAGAGACCCAGTACTTC
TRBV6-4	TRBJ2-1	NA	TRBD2	CASSPLGLAGNEQFF	TGTGCCAGCAGTCCCCTAGGACTAGCTGGGAATGAGCAGTTCTTC
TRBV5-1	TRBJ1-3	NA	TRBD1	CASSLGPSDRAGNTIYF	TGCGCCAGCAGCTTGGGTCCGTCGGACAGGGCTGGAAACACCATATATTTT
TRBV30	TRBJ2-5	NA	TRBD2	CAWSVLPIAGQETQYF	TGTGCCTGGAGTGTACTCCCCATAGCGGGGCAAGAGACCCAGTACTTC
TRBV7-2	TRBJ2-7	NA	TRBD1	CASSKTGTGGSYEQYF	TGTGCCAGCAGTAAAACCGGGACAGGGGGCTCCTACGAGCAGTACTTC
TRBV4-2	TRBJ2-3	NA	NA	CASSQTRGRAGRGDTQYF	TGTGCCAGCAGCCAAACCCGGGGACGAGCGGGTCGGGGGGATACGCAGTATTTT
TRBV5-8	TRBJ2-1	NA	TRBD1	CASSLARGQGAIYNEQFF	TGTGCCAGCAGCTTGGCTAGAGGCCAGGGGGCAATTTACAATGAGCAGTTCTTC
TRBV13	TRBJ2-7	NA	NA	CASSLKSHYEQYF	TGTGCCAGCAGCTTAAAAAGCCACTACGAGCAGTACTTC
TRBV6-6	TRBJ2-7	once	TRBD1	CASSPWGGTGSYEQYF	TGTGCCAGCAGTCCCTGGGGAGGGACAGGGTCCTACGAGCAGTACTTC
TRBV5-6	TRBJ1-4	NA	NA	CASSLGRRNEKLFF	TGTGCCAGCAGCTTGGGCAGAAGGAATGAAAAACTGTTTTTT
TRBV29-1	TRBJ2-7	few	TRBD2	CSVRGGGYEQYF	TGCAGCGTTCGCGGGGGGGGTTACGAGCAGTACTTC
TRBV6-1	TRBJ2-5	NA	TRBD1	CASNRQGGAETQYF	TGTGCCAGCAACAGACAGGGTGGGGCGGAGACCCAGTACTTC
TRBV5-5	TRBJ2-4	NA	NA	CASSLLGQTSAKNIQYF	TGTGCCAGCAGCTTGCTGGGACAAACATCAGCCAAAAACATTCAGTACTTC
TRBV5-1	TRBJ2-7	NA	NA	CASSLDPGTWEYEQYF	TGCGCCAGCAGCTTGGACCCCGGGACATGGGAATACGAGCAGTACTTC
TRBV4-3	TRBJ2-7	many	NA	CASSLTLDRDDEQYF	TGCGCCAGCAGCCTTACTCTTGACCGGGACGACGAGCAGTACTTC
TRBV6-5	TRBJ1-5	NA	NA	CASSYLQGNQPQHF	TGTGCCAGCAGTTACTTACAGGGAAATCAGCCCCAGCATTTT
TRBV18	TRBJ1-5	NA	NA	CASSPHLDEPQHF	TGTGCCAGCTCACCACATCTGGATGAACCCCAGCATTTT
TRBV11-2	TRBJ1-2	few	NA	CASSLALQGMRGYTF	TGTGCCAGCAGCTTAGCTCTACAGGGAATGCGTGGCTACACCTTC